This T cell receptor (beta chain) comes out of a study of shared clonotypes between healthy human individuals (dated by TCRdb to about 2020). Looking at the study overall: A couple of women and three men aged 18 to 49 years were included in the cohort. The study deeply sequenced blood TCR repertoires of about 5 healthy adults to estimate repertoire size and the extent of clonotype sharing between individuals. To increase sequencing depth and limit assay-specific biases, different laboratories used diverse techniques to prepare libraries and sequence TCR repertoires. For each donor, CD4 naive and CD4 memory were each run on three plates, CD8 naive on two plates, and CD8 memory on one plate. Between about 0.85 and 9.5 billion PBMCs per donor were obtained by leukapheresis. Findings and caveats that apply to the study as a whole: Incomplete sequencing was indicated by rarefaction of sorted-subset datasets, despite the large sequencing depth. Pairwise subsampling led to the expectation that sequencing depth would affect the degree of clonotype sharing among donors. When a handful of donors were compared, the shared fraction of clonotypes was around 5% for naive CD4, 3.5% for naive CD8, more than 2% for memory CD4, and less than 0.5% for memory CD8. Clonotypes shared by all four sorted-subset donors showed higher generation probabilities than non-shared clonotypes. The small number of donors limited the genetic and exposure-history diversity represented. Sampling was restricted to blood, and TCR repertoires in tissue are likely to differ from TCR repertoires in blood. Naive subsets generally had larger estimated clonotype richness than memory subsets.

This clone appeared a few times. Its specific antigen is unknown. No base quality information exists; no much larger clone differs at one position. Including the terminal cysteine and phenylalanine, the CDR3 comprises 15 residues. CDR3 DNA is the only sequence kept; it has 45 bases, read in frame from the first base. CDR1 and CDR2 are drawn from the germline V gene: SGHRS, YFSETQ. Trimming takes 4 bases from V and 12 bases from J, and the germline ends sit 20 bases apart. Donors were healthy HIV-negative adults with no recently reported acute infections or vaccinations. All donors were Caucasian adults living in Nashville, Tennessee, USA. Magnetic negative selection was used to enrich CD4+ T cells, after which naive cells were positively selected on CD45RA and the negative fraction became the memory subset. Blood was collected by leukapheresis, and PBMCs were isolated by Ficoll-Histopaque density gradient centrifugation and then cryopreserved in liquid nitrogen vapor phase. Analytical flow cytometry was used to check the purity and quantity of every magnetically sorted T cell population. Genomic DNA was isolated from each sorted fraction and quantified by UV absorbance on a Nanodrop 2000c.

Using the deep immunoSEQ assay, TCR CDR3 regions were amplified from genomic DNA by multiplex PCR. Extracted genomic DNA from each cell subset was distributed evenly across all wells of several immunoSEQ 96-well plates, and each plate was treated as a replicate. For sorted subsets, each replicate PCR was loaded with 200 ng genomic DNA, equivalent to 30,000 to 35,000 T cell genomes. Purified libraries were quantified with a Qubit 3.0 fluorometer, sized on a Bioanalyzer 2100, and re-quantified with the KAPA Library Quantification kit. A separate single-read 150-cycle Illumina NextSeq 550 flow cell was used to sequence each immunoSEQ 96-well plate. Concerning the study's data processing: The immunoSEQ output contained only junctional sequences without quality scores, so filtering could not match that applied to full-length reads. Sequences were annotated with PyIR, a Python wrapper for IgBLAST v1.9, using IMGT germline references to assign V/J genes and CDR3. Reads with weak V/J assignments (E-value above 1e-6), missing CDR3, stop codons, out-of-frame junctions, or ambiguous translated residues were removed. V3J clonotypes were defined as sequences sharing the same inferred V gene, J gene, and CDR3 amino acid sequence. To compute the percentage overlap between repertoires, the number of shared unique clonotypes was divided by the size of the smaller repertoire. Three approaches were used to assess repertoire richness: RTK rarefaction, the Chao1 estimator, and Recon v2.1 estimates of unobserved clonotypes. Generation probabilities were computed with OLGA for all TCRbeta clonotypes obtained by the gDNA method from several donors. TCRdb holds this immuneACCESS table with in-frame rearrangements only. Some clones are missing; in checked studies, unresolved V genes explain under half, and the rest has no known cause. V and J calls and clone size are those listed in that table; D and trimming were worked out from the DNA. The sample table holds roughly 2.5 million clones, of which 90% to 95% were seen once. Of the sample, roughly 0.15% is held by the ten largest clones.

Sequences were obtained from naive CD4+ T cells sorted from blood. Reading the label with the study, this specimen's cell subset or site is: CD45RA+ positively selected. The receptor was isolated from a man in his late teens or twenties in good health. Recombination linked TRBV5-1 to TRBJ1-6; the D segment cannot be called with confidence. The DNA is TGCGCCAGCAGCCTGAGGGCGGGTAACGGGCTACCCCTCCACTTT. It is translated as CASSLRAGNGLPLHF. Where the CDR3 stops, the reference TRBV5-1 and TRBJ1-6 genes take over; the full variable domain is KAGVTQTPRYLIKTRGQQVTLSCSPISGHRSVSWYQQTPGQGLQFLFEYFSETQRNKGNFPGRFSGRQFSNSRSEMNVSTLELGDSALYLCASSLRAGNGLPLHFGNGTRLTVT.